This TCR beta chain was observed in a study of CD8 T cells in Susac syndrome. The CDR3 spans 12 residues. Germline-derived CDR1 and CDR2 are SQVTM and ANQGSEA. Trimming pared 3 bases from V and 0 bases from J, leaving 5 bases between. RNA, at roughly 0.45 to 1 ug, was reverse transcribed with random hexamers. TCRdb redid the calling of the immunoSEQ multiplex PCR reads with MiXCR, one entry per CDR3 protein. The sample consists of some 300,000 distinct CDR3 sequences, over 75% of them appearing once. Specimen: CD8+ T cells from PBMCs. The clonotype was recovered from a human donor with multiple sclerosis. The V call is TRBV29-1, the J call TRBJ1-1, with a possible D match to TRBD1 (5 bases). CDR3 in DNA: TGCAGCGTTGAGGACATGAACACTGAAGCTTTCTTT. Translated, it gives CSVEDMNTEAFF.